The 29 T cell receptor beta chains given below trace back to one sample, sequenced in a study of T cell responses to AZD1222 COVID-19 vaccine. Using immunoSEQ multiplex PCR, the repertoire was profiled, and TCRdb retains in-frame clones only, with some absent. This table has about 170,000 clones, 93% appearing once. This sample comprised peripheral blood, obtained on day 0 of AZD1222 vaccination. The origin of the receptors is an adult in good health.

J is TRBJ2-1 and V is TRBV5-6; TRBD2 is a possible D gene (5 bases). Looked up from germline, CDR1 is SGHDT and CDR2 is YYEEEE. The V gene lost 1 base and the J gene lost 6 bases, with 11 bases spanning the gap. This CDR3 has 14 amino acids. CDR3 in amino acids: CASSLYISANEQFF. CDR3 nucleotides: TGTGCCAGCAGCTTGTATATTAGCGCCAATGAGCAGTTCTTC.

The chain carries TRBV10-1 and TRBJ1-1; D call uncertain. CDR1 and CDR2 from the germline V gene are WNHNN and SYGVQD (reference sequence). Trimming pared 3 bases from V and 0 bases from J, leaving 5 bases between. This CDR3 contains 13 residues. The CDR3 protein is CASSDRVNTEAFF. The CDR3 DNA follows: TGCGCCAGCAGTGACAGAGTGAACACTGAAGCTTTCTTT.

This chain joins TRBV7-9 and TRBJ1-5; D not resolved. The CDR3 runs to 12 residues. CDR1 and CDR2 from the germline V gene are SEHNR and FQNEAQ (reference sequence). V gave up 5 bases and J gave up 0 bases, with 2 bases separating them. CDR3 residues: CASSNSNQPQHF. In DNA form, the CDR3 reads TGTGCCAGCAGCAATAGCAATCAGCCCCAGCATTTT.

The chain has TRBV7-2 and TRBJ1-5; no clear D. Germline CDR1 and CDR2: SGHTA and FQGNSA. Deletions cut 5 bases from V and 3 bases from J, with 5 bases between. The CDR3 extends over 12 amino acids. The CDR3 here is CASSPFNQPQHF. In DNA form, the CDR3 reads TGTGCCAGCAGCCCATTCAATCAGCCCCAGCATTTT.

The chain carries TRBV11-2 and TRBJ2-3; a possible D gene is TRBD2 (6 bases). V lost 4 bases, J lost 8 bases, and 16 bases lay in between. CDR1 is SGHAT, CDR2 FQNNGV, per germline. The CDR3 totals 14 residues. CDR3 loop: CASSSIRELGTQYF. Here the CDR3 DNA reads TGTGCCAGCAGCTCCATCCGGGAGCTTGGTACGCAGTATTTT.

This clone appeared once. The chain employs TRBV30 and TRBJ2-5; 11 nucleotides line up with TRBD2. The germline V gene encodes CDR1 GTSNPN and CDR2 SVGIG (reference sequence). V shed 5 bases and J 1 base; nucleotides not matched to a gene: 6. The length of the CDR3 is 15 residues. The CDR3 spells CAWDRGTSGQETQYF. As DNA, the CDR3 is TGTGCCTGGGACCGCGGGACTAGCGGCCAAGAGACCCAGTACTTC.

The J gene is TRBJ2-1, the V gene TRBV19; 10 bases agree with TRBD1. This CDR3 comprises 15 residues. Germline CDR1 and CDR2: LNHDA and SQIVND (reference sequence). Unmatched junction bases numbered 7, after V lost 3 bases and J lost 8 bases. In DNA, the CDR3 is TGTGCCAGTAGTATGACAGGGGGCGCGTTTGATGAGCAGTTCTTC. Translated: CASSMTGGAFDEQFF. The whole variable domain, filled in from reference TRBV19 and TRBJ2-1, reads DGGITQSPKYLFRKEGQNVTLSCEQNLNHDAMYWYRQDPGQGLRLIYYSQIVNDFQKGDIAEGYSVSREKKESFPLTVTSAQKNPTAFYLCASSMTGGAFDEQFFGPGTRLTVL.

This clone was picked up one time. The chain employs TRBV19 and TRBJ1-1; 7 nucleotides agree with TRBD1. Germline V gives CDR1 LNHDA, CDR2 SQIVND (reference sequence). The J segment lost 4 bases and the V segment lost 4 bases, leaving 9 bases of the junction unmatched. The CDR3 spans 15 residues. The CDR3 bases are TGTGCCAGTAGTACCTCGACAGGGTGGAGCACTGAAGCTTTCTTT. Translating it yields CASSTSTGWSTEAFF.

The chain uses TRBV27 and TRBJ1-6; unclear D gene. Trimming pared 6 bases from V and 13 bases from J, leaving 16 bases between. Germline assignment: CDR1 MNHEY and CDR2 SMNVEV (reference sequence). The CDR3 extends over 13 amino acids. The CDR3 coding sequence is TGTGCCAGCAGAGGAGGCCCCCAAATCCCCCTCCACTTT. Translation: CASRGGPQIPLHF.

The chain carries TRBV2 and TRBJ1-1; D unclear. V lost 6 bases and J 4 bases, leaving 6 bases between the germline ends. This CDR3 region has 11 residues. The germline V gene has CDR1 SNHLY and CDR2 FYNNEI. The DNA for the CDR3 is TGTGCCAGCAGCGGAGGCACTGAAGCTTTCTTT. Its protein product is CASSGGTEAFF.

The CDR3 is CASSDLGTGLEKLFF. The CDR3 nucleotides read TGTGCCAGCAGTGATTTGGGGACAGGGTTGGAAAAACTGTTTTTT. The J gene is TRBJ1-4, the V gene TRBV6-1, with 9 bases aligning to TRBD1. The CDR3 spans 15 residues. J was trimmed by 8 bases and V by 3 bases; bases with no gene match: 7. Germline CDR1 reads MNHNS; CDR2 reads SASEGT.

The sample holds a few counts of this clone. The CDR3 protein is CASSFPLPLSGYTF. In DNA form, the CDR3 reads TGTGCCAGCAGCTTTCCCCTACCCTTAAGTGGCTACACCTTC. The genes are TRBV6-2 or TRBV6-3 and TRBJ1-2; no clear D. The CDR3 covers 14 residues. The ends were cut back, 6 bases at V and 7 bases at J, with 18 bases in the middle. CDR1 is MNHEY, CDR2 SVGEGT, per germline.

The rearrangement joins TRBV7-9 to TRBJ1-4; D not certain. The CDR3 length is 15 residues. The V gene's germline CDR1 is SEHNR and CDR2 FQNEAQ (reference sequence). The ends were cut back, 0 bases at V and 5 bases at J, with 10 bases in the middle. The DNA of the CDR3 is TGTGCCAGCAGCTTAGCAATCGAGAGAAATGAAAAACTGTTTTTT. Its translation: CASSLAIERNEKLFF.

V gene TRBV10-2 combines with J gene TRBJ1-3, with D uncertain. V dropped 0 bases and J dropped 0 bases, with 6 bases sitting between them. CDR1 and CDR2 (germline): WSHSY, SAAADI. This CDR3 has 15 amino acids. The CDR3 DNA sequence: TGCGCCAGCAGTGAGTCCAGTCCCTCTGGAAACACCATATATTTT. Translating gives CASSESSPSGNTIYF.

The gene calls are TRBV18 and TRBJ2-7, with D tentatively TRBD2 (6 bases). Trimming removed 11 bases from V and 3 bases from J, with 14 bases in between. Germline V gene sequence: CDR1 KGHSH, CDR2 LQKENI. The CDR3 loop spans 12 amino acids. The CDR3 here is CAAGRENYEQYF. Written as DNA, the CDR3 is TGTGCCGCAGGCCGGGAGAACTACGAGCAGTACTTC.

V and J are TRBV11-2 and TRBJ2-5; D gene ambiguous. V lost 5 bases, J lost 5 bases, and 15 bases lay in between. Germline-derived CDR1 and CDR2 are SGHAT and FQNNGV. The CDR3 loop spans 14 amino acids. The CDR3, as DNA: TGTGCCAGCAGCCAGCACCCGAAACGGGAGACCCAGTACTTC. The encoded protein is CASSQHPKRETQYF.

This sequence joins TRBV5-5 and TRBJ2-5, with D maybe TRBD1 (6 bases). Germline CDR1 SGHKS, CDR2 YYEKEE (reference sequence). This CDR3 contains 14 residues. V was cut by 4 bases and J by 2 bases, with 12 bases left in between. The CDR3 sequence is CASSLRTAQETQYF. DNA of the CDR3: TGTGCCAGCAGCCTTAGGACAGCTCAAGAGACCCAGTACTTC.

CDR3 sequence (DNA): TGTGCCATCAGTGAGTCCTTGCTATGGCAGTACTTC. This translates into CAISESLLWQYF. V and J are TRBV10-3 and TRBJ2-7; D remains ambiguous. Between the trimmed V and J ends, which lost 0 bases and 9 bases, there was a span of 9 bases. CDR1 and CDR2 (germline): ENHRY, SYGVKD. CDR3 length: 12 amino acids.

The CDR3 loop reads CASSKPEQVVEAFF. The CDR3 region has the DNA TGTGCCAGTAGTAAACCGGAGCAGGTTGTTGAAGCTTTCTTT. J is TRBJ1-1 and V is TRBV19, with D hard to call. Per germline, CDR1 LNHDA and CDR2 SQIVND (reference sequence). The V end lost 4 bases, the J end lost 7 bases, and 16 bases lay between the germline ends. The CDR3 is made up of 14 amino acids. Together with reference TRBV19 and TRBJ1-1, the CDR3 gives the full variable domain: DGGITQSPKYLFRKEGQNVTLSCEQNLNHDAMYWYRQDPGQGLRLIYYSQIVNDFQKGDIAEGYSVSREKKESFPLTVTSAQKNPTAFYLCASSKPEQVVEAFFGQGTRLTVV.

The V and J genes are TRBV4-1 and TRBJ2-7, with 8 bases identical to TRBD2. With V trimmed by 5 bases and J by 2 bases, 5 bases remained unmatched. The CDR3 is 14 amino acids. CDR1 is MGHRA and CDR2 is YSYEKL in the germline V gene. CDR3 amino acids: CASSIVAGTYEQYF. The CDR3 DNA follows: TGCGCCAGCAGCATTGTAGCGGGAACCTACGAGCAGTACTTC.

This rearrangement joins TRBV6-5 to TRBJ1-2; perhaps TRBD1 as D (5 bases). Per the germline V gene, CDR1 is MNHEY and CDR2 is SVGAGI. Trimming removed 5 bases at V and 7 bases at J, with 17 bases between. CDR3 length equals 14 residues. CDR3 in amino acids: CASSRGALGPGYTF. The CDR3 coding sequence is TGTGCCAGCAGTCGCGGGGCGCTCGGGCCTGGCTACACCTTC.

The genes are TRBV18 and TRBJ2-6; D remains unclear. Trimming removed 6 bases from V and 6 bases from J, with 9 bases in between. CDR1 is KGHSH and CDR2 is LQKENI in the germline V gene. This CDR3 is built from 13 residues. The CDR3 coding sequence is TGTGCCAGCTCGCTAGATGAGGCCAACGTCCTGACTTTC. It specifies CASSLDEANVLTF.

This chain joins TRBV9 and TRBJ1-2, with D uncertain. Germline assignment: CDR1 SGDLS and CDR2 YYNGEE. CDR3 length: 16 amino acids. The V end lost 1 base, the J end lost 0 bases, and 13 bases lay between the germline ends. This chain's CDR3 is CASSVTPAVANYGYTF. In DNA form, the CDR3 reads TGTGCCAGCAGCGTAACGCCAGCGGTAGCTAACTATGGCTACACCTTC.

CDR3 bases: TGTGCTAGTGGTTCCCAGGCAGAGGCCAACGTCCTGACTTTC. Residues: CASGSQAEANVLTF. The V gene is TRBV12-5, the J gene TRBJ2-6; D remains ambiguous. V was shortened by 4 bases and J by 6 bases, with 10 bases between the two germline ends. Germline loops: CDR1 LGHNT, CDR2 FRNRAP. The length of the CDR3 is 14 residues. Full variable domain (missing parts from reference TRBV12-5 and TRBJ2-6): DARVTQTPRHKVTEMGQEVTMRCQPILGHNTVFWYRQTMMQGLELLAYFRNRAPLDDSGMPKDRFSAEMPDATLATLKIQPSEPRDSAVYFCASGSQAEANVLTFGAGSRLTVL.

This chain connects TRBV4-1 to TRBJ1-1; 8 positions match TRBD1. The CDR3 spans 16 residues. Germline V gene lookup returns CDR1 MGHRA and CDR2 YSYEKL. V gave up 0 bases and J gave up 8 bases; unmatched junction bases: 11. In DNA form, the CDR3 reads TGCGCCAGCAGCCAAGATGTGTGGACAGGGTTTAGAGAAGCTTTCTTT. This gives the protein CASSQDVWTGFREAFF.

This chain connects TRBV6-5 to TRBJ2-3; a possible D gene is TRBD1 (6 bases). Trimming stripped 6 bases from V and 4 bases from J, with 11 bases between. The CDR3 has 13 amino acids. Germline CDR1 and CDR2: MNHEY and SVGAGI. The CDR3 reads CASRRQVSDTQYF. CDR3 nucleotides: TGTGCCAGCAGGAGACAGGTCTCAGATACGCAGTATTTT.

V gene TRBV30 combines with J gene TRBJ1-2; the match to TRBD1 covers 8 bases. The V gene end was trimmed by 4 bases and the J gene end by 8 bases; junction bases not matched to a gene: 3. CDR1 GTSNPN and CDR2 SVGIG come from the germline V gene (reference sequence). The CDR3 loop spans 11 amino acids. The CDR3 sequence: CAWTGGRGYTF. CDR3 in DNA: TGTGCCTGGACAGGGGGCCGGGGCTACACCTTC. The full variable domain, its missing parts supplied by reference TRBV30 and TRBJ1-2, is SQTIHQWPATLVQPVGSPLSLECTVEGTSNPNLYWYRQAAGRGLQLLFYSVGIGQISSEVPQNLSASRPQDRQFILSSKKLLLSDSGFYLCAWTGGRGYTFGSGTRLTVV.

This clone was seen only a few times. The chain combines TRBV7-2 with TRBJ1-3, with D unresolved. Germline CDR1 reads SGHTA; CDR2 reads FQGNSA. V shed 3 bases and J shed 0 bases, with 0 bases lying between them. The CDR3 spans 12 residues. CDR3 in DNA: TGTGCCAGCAGCTTCTCTGGAAACACCATATATTTT. It specifies CASSFSGNTIYF.

This clone has a handful of counts. This chain links TRBV18 with TRBJ1-3; D remains unclear. The V and J ends lost 2 bases and 0 bases respectively, with 11 bases between them. CDR3 length: 16 residues. Per germline, CDR1 KGHSH and CDR2 LQKENI. The CDR3 DNA is TGTGCCAGCTCACCAGTTCCGGGGTACTCTGGAAACACCATATATTTT. Translation gives CASSPVPGYSGNTIYF.